This entry lists 8 T cell receptor beta chains sequenced from one sample in a study of cytomegalovirus exposure and HLA in healthy donors. Libraries were prepared by immunoSEQ multiplex PCR; TCRdb keeps only in-frame clonotypes and omits some of them. The sample has about 110,000 clones; about 85% are singletons. The sample taken for sequencing was PBMCs. The receptor source for this set is a woman aged 18 to 35 in good health and CMV-seronegative.

The V and J genes are TRBV9 and TRBJ2-7; D is uncertain. Germline loops: CDR1 SGDLS, CDR2 YYNGEE. The CDR3 consists of 15 residues. Trimming left V 0 bases short and J 3 bases short, with 13 bases between. The CDR3 nucleotides are TGTGCCAGCAGCGTAGTTGACTCGGCCAACTACGAGCAGTACTTC. Residues: CASSVVDSANYEQYF.

The genes are TRBV11-2 and TRBJ1-2; TRBD1 agrees at 8 bases. Germline trimming cut 5 bases from V and 6 bases from J; bases unmatched to any gene: 11. Germline V gene sequence: CDR1 SGHAT, CDR2 FQNNGV. The CDR3 is made up of 15 amino acids. CDR3 sequence: CASSRFGQGTDGYTF. The CDR3 nucleotides are TGTGCCAGCAGCAGATTCGGACAGGGCACGGATGGCTACACCTTC.

This chain uses TRBV7-3 with TRBJ2-1; TRBD2 matches 10 bases. The CDR3 extends over 13 amino acids. The V segment lost 8 bases and the J segment 8 bases; nucleotides outside the gene matches: 6. Germline V gene data show CDR1 as SGHTA and CDR2 as FQGTGA. This CDR3 is CASEAGGTDEQFF. The DNA of the CDR3 is TGTGCCAGCGAAGCGGGGGGGACGGATGAGCAGTTCTTC.

The V gene is TRBV10-3, the J gene TRBJ1-1; TRBD1 is a possible D gene (5 bases). The CDR3 extends over 14 amino acids. V shed 8 bases and J shed 0 bases, with 13 bases lying between them. Germline CDR1 is ENHRY and CDR2 is SYGVKD. CDR3 nucleotides: TGTGCCATCTATGCGGGACGGATGAACACTGAAGCTTTCTTT. Residues: CAIYAGRMNTEAFF.

The V and J genes are TRBV6-5 and TRBJ1-1; 9 nucleotides line up with TRBD1. The length of the CDR3 is 15 residues. V gave up 6 bases and J gave up 3 bases; unmatched junction bases: 8. The germline CDR1 and CDR2 sequences are MNHEY and SVGAGI. The CDR3 DNA follows: TGTGCCAGCAGACCTTTTACAGGGGGCGACACTGAAGCTTTCTTT. Amino acids: CASRPFTGGDTEAFF.

As regards this clone: The same CDR3 arises from other DNA sequences in this sample as well. The chain employs TRBV10-1 and TRBJ1-5; D uncertain. The length of the CDR3 is 13 residues. Between the trimmed V and J ends, which lost 3 bases and 3 bases, there was a span of 6 bases. Germline loops: CDR1 WNHNN, CDR2 SYGVQD (reference sequence). CDR3 nucleotide sequence: TGCGCCAGCAGTGATAGTCCCAATCAGCCCCAGCATTTT. Amino acid sequence: CASSDSPNQPQHF.

The V and J genes are TRBV5-1 and TRBJ2-3, with 11 bases identical to TRBD2. Germline CDR1 and CDR2: SGHRS and YFSETQ. Trimming cost V 4 bases and J 8 bases; bases outside gene matches: 9. This CDR3 has 15 amino acids. The CDR3 DNA follows: TGCGCCAGCAGCGGCGCTAGCGGGGGGCAGGGTACGCAGTATTTT. Translating gives CASSGASGGQGTQYF. Supplemented by reference TRBV5-1 and TRBJ2-3, the full variable domain reads KAGVTQTPRYLIKTRGQQVTLSCSPISGHRSVSWYQQTPGQGLQFLFEYFSETQRNKGNFPGRFSGRQFSNSRSEMNVSTLELGDSALYLCASSGASGGQGTQYFGPGTRLTVL.

V and J are TRBV10-3 and TRBJ1-2; no definite D call. The CDR3 length is 16 residues. The V and J ends lost 2 bases and 0 bases respectively, with 13 bases between them. CDR1 and CDR2 from the germline V gene are ENHRY and SYGVKD. The CDR3 DNA reads TGTGCCATCAGTGAGGGTTTCGGGATGGCTAACTATGGCTACACCTTC. Protein: CAISEGFGMANYGYTF.